This entry describes one TCR beta chain. Its antigen remains unidentified. Using immunoSEQ multiplex PCR, the repertoire was profiled, and TCRdb retains in-frame clones only, with some absent. This table holds 1,400 or so clones, 70% to 90% found once. This sample was taken from a study of Tregs in tolerant kidney transplant recipients. Study conclusions and caveats: This study did not directly address biological reproducibility. Activated donor B cell expansion appeared to reveal the most relevant donor-specific TCRbeta repertoire.

The ends lost 2 bases at V and 4 bases at J; junction bases unmatched: 10. Germline V gene sequence: CDR1 MNHEY, CDR2 SMNVEV (reference sequence). CDR3 size: 16 residues. The rearrangement uses TRBV27 and TRBJ2-7; 8 nucleotides line up with TRBD2. The sequencing sample was made of CD4+ T cells from blood cultured with allogeneic cells. This receptor was obtained from a human donor in good health. CDR3 loop: CASSLTVASGLYEQYF. CDR3 coding DNA: TGTGCCAGCAGTTTAACCGTGGCTAGCGGGCTTTACGAGCAGTACTTC.